The present T cell receptor (beta chain) was sequenced within a study of cytomegalovirus exposure and HLA in healthy donors. Across the study: Early released data comprised around 80 million unique TCRs from HLA-typed donors.

Study-wide points: The authors confirmed in vitro that three CMV-associated chains were specific for CMV antigens. Reports described diagnosis of cytomegalovirus status by the classifier as highly specific and sensitive.

Germline V gives CDR1 SGHDT, CDR2 YYEEEE. The V end was cut by 3 bases, the J end by 0 bases, with 6 bases between. The CDR3 runs to 14 residues. In the case of this clone: Its antigen is not identified.

The PCR ran on 60 Vbeta and 13 Jbeta primers. Original analysis: In a later analysis, of roughly 73 million unique beta chains, 9 million to 11 million appeared in at least two donors. Assay used: immunoSEQ multiplex PCR; TCRdb lists only in-frame clones, some missing. V, J and clone size were drawn from that table, and D and trimming were deduced from the DNA. The repertoire consists of some 95,000 clones, with around 70% occurring once and the leading ten covering about 1.2%. This TCR was recovered from a female donor in good health and CMV-seronegative. The gene calls are TRBV5-6 and TRBJ1-4; no firm D call. What was sequenced was PBMCs. The CDR3 region has the DNA TGTGCCAGCAGCTCCGGGGCAACTAATGAAAAACTGTTTTTT. Amino acids: CASSSGATNEKLFF.